This is a list of T cell receptor beta chains from one sample in a study of Ad26.COV2.S vaccination and SARS-CoV-2 variants. TCRdb's copy holds only in-frame clones and misses some; the assay was immunoSEQ multiplex PCR. The table lists hundreds of thousands of clones, roughly 85% of them singletons. The sequencing here drew on peripheral blood, taken in a trial of Ad26.COV2.S vaccine versus placebo. These receptors were collected from a person between 18 and 65 years old who received the Ad26.COV2.S COVID-19 vaccine or a placebo. Each CDR3 is given with its conserved first and last residue. The order of the fields is D gene, J gene, V gene, clone size, CDR3 DNA, CDR3 protein. A D gene is named only where the DNA matches it firmly. Size is stated for part of the rows, as once, few or many counts, or as a class when the clone is expanded.

d_call: .
j_call: TRBJ1-3
v_call: TRBV10-3
clone_size: once
cdr3_nt: TGTGCCATCAGTGAGTCAAGAAACACCATATATTTT
cdr3_aa: CAISESRNTIYF

d_call: .
j_call: TRBJ2-1
v_call: TRBV18
clone_size: .
cdr3_nt: TGTGCCAGCTCACCATCGAGCAGATACAATGAGCAGTTCTTC
cdr3_aa: CASSPSSRYNEQFF

d_call: .
j_call: TRBJ1-6
v_call: TRBV10-3
clone_size: .
cdr3_nt: TGTGCCATCAGGGGTGTGGGCTATAATTCACCCCTCCACTTT
cdr3_aa: CAIRGVGYNSPLHF

d_call: .
j_call: TRBJ2-3
v_call: TRBV7-2
clone_size: .
cdr3_nt: TGTGCCAGCAGCTTAGACCCGGCTAGCACAGATACGCAGTATTTT
cdr3_aa: CASSLDPASTDTQYF

d_call: .
j_call: TRBJ1-2
v_call: TRBV19
clone_size: .
cdr3_nt: TGTGCCAGTAGCCCAGGGGTGGGTTTTAACTATGGCTACACCTTC
cdr3_aa: CASSPGVGFNYGYTF

d_call: .
j_call: TRBJ2-7
v_call: TRBV4-1
clone_size: .
cdr3_nt: TGCGCCAGCAGCCAAACCCCTCCGGGCAGGTCAACCTACGAGCAGTACTTC
cdr3_aa: CASSQTPPGRSTYEQYF

d_call: .
j_call: TRBJ2-7
v_call: TRBV7-8
clone_size: .
cdr3_nt: TGTGCCAGCAGCTTCCCTGGGGTTCCCCACTACGAGCAGTACTTC
cdr3_aa: CASSFPGVPHYEQYF

d_call: .
j_call: TRBJ1-1
v_call: TRBV7-3
clone_size: once
cdr3_nt: TGTGCCAGCAGCTCTAACTTGAACACTGAAGCTTTCTTT
cdr3_aa: CASSSNLNTEAFF

d_call: .
j_call: TRBJ1-5
v_call: TRBV7-8
clone_size: once
cdr3_nt: TGTGCCAGCAGCTTAGCAAGGAATCAGCCCCAGCATTTT
cdr3_aa: CASSLARNQPQHF

d_call: TRBD1
j_call: TRBJ1-2
v_call: TRBV24-1
clone_size: few
cdr3_nt: TGTGCCACCAGTGACCCCGGGACAGAATATGGCTACACCTTC
cdr3_aa: CATSDPGTEYGYTF

d_call: TRBD2
j_call: TRBJ2-1
v_call: TRBV7-3
clone_size: .
cdr3_nt: TGTGCCAGCAGCTTAACCGGTTCTAGCGGGGGGAGGTCCTACAATGAGCAGTTCTTC
cdr3_aa: CASSLTGSSGGRSYNEQFF

d_call: .
j_call: TRBJ1-5
v_call: TRBV6-2/TRBV6-3
clone_size: .
cdr3_nt: TGTGCCAGCAGTTACTTAGGAGGTCAGCCCCAGCATTTT
cdr3_aa: CASSYLGGQPQHF

d_call: .
j_call: TRBJ2-5
v_call: TRBV5-1
clone_size: .
cdr3_nt: TGCGCCAGCAGCTCTCAATTCTCTCCGGGTGAGACCCAGTACTTC
cdr3_aa: CASSSQFSPGETQYF

d_call: .
j_call: TRBJ2-7
v_call: TRBV6-6
clone_size: .
cdr3_nt: TGTGCCAGCGTAGCCGGGAGTGGATACGAGCAGTACTTC
cdr3_aa: CASVAGSGYEQYF

d_call: .
j_call: TRBJ2-2
v_call: TRBV5-6
clone_size: .
cdr3_nt: TGTGCCAGCAGCCCACTAGACAGGAGAAACACCGGGGAGCTGTTTTTT
cdr3_aa: CASSPLDRRNTGELFF

d_call: .
j_call: TRBJ1-2
v_call: TRBV12-2
clone_size: .
cdr3_nt: TGTGCAAGTCGCCTAGGGGTTCGGGGCTCGGACTATGGCTACACCTTC
cdr3_aa: CASRLGVRGSDYGYTF

d_call: .
j_call: TRBJ1-2
v_call: TRBV6-6
clone_size: .
cdr3_nt: TGTGCCAGCAGCTACTCCGGGGGATCGAAAAGCGGCTACACCTTC
cdr3_aa: CASSYSGGSKSGYTF

d_call: .
j_call: TRBJ2-1
v_call: TRBV20-1
clone_size: .
cdr3_nt: TGCAGTGCTAGTGGTCCTAGCTCCTACAATGAGCAGTTCTTC
cdr3_aa: CSASGPSSYNEQFF

d_call: .
j_call: TRBJ2-7
v_call: TRBV18
clone_size: .
cdr3_nt: TGTGCCAGCTCACCAATGAGTCCCACGGGGGCCGTCGAGCAGTACTTC
cdr3_aa: CASSPMSPTGAVEQYF

d_call: .
j_call: TRBJ1-5
v_call: TRBV7-6
clone_size: once
cdr3_nt: TGTGCCAGCAGCGGAGGGACGTGGACGGGCAATCAGCCCCAGCATTTT
cdr3_aa: CASSGGTWTGNQPQHF

d_call: .
j_call: TRBJ2-7
v_call: TRBV5-4
clone_size: .
cdr3_nt: TGTGCCAGCAGCTCAGGGACGGAAGAGCAGTACTTC
cdr3_aa: CASSSGTEEQYF

d_call: TRBD1
j_call: TRBJ1-6
v_call: TRBV5-4
clone_size: .
cdr3_nt: TGTGCCAGCAGCTTGAGACAGGGTGGTTCACCCCTCCACTTT
cdr3_aa: CASSLRQGGSPLHF